This T cell receptor (beta chain) was recorded in a study of T cells in Graves' hyperthyroidism and ophthalmopathy. Overall study: Upon initial diagnosis and before any treatment, peripheral blood was collected. Regarding the study as a whole: Ophthalmopathy could be told apart from stable hyperthyroidism with a 13 V-J model.

The length of the CDR3 is 13 residues. V was clipped by 0 bases and J by 5 bases, with 4 bases between them. CDR1 and CDR2 from the germline V gene are MNHEY and SVGAGI. Amplified regions were TCR beta CDR3 sequences from RNA transcripts. A set of HTBI primers served as the primers for a first-round RT-PCR of the TCR CDR3. TCRdb called the multiplex PCR reads again in MiXCR, with one record for every CDR3 protein. The sample carries about 400,000 distinct CDR3 sequences, approximately 15% recorded once. This clonotype was counted a few times. Its target is not known. The chain recombines TRBV6-5 with TRBJ2-2; D uncertain. The sample comprised blood. The sequence was collected from a woman younger than 35 with Graves' hyperthyroidism. CDR3 in amino acids: CASSYSRTGELFF. CDR3 coding DNA: TGTGCCAGCAGTTACTCGCGAACCGGGGAGCTGTTTTTT.